Below, one T cell receptor beta chain is given with its context. The entry originates in a study of blood T cell repertoires in COVID-19. As for the study in general: Researchers got acute and convalescent COVID-19 samples from the United States, Italy and Spain.

Method: immunoSEQ multiplex PCR; TCRdb's copy keeps in-frame clones and lacks some. The profile shows under 75,000 clones, around 80% of them singletons. V was pared by 7 bases and J by 0 bases, with 9 bases between. Germline CDR1 SGHTA, CDR2 FQGNSA. The CDR3 length is 14 residues. This sequence was found in a man older than 75 with acute or convalescent COVID-19. Source material: peripheral blood. The rearrangement uses TRBV7-2 and TRBJ2-2; D call uncertain. The chain's CDR3 is CASTLMSNTGELFF. The CDR3 coding sequence is TGTGCCAGCACCCTAATGTCGAACACCGGGGAGCTGTTTTTT.